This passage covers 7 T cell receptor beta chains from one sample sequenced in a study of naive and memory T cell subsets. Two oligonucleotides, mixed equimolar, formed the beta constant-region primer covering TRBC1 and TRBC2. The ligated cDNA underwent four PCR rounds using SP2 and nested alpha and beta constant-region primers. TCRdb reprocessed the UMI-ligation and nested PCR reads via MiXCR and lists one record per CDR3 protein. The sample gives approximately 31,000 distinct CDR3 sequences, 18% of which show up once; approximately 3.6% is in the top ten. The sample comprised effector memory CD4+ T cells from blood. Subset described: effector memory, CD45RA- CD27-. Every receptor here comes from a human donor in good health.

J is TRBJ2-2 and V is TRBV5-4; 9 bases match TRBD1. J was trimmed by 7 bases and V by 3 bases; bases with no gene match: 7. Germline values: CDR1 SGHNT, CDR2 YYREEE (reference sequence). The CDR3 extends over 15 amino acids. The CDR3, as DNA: TGTGCCAGCAGCTCAGGACAGGGGCTCATCGGGGAGCTGTTTTTT. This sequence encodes CASSSGQGLIGELFF.

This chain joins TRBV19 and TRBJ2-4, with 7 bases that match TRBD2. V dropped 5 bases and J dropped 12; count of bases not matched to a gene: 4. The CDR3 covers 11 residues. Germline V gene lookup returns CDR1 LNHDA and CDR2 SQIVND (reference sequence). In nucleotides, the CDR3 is TGTGCCAGTAGTTCTCTAGCGGCTCAGTACTTC. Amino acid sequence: CASSSLAAQYF. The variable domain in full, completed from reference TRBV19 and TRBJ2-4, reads DGGITQSPKYLFRKEGQNVTLSCEQNLNHDAMYWYRQDPGQGLRLIYYSQIVNDFQKGDIAEGYSVSREKKESFPLTVTSAQKNPTAFYLCASSSLAAQYFGAGTRLSVL.

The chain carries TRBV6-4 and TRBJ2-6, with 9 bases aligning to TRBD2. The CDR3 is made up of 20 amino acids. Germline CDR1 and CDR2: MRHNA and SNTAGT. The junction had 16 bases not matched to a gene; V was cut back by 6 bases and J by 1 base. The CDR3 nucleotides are TGTGCCAGCAGACCCGGCCGAGGGGGGCTAGCGGGGTCTGGGGCCAACGTCCTGACTTTC. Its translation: CASRPGRGGLAGSGANVLTF.

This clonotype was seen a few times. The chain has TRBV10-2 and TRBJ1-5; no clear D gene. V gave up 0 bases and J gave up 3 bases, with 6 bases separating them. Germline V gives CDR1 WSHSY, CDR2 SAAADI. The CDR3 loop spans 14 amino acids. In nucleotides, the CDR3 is TGCGCCAGCAGTGAGTCGCACATCAATCAGCCCCAGCATTTT. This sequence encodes CASSESHINQPQHF.

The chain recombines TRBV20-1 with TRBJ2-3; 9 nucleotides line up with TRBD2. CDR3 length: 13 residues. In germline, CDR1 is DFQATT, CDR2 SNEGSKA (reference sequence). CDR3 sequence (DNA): TGCAGCGCGGGGGAGGCGGGAGGGCGTACGCAGTATTTT. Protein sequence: CSAGEAGGRTQYF.

The CDR3 sequence: CASSQDIGARETYNEQFF. CDR3 nucleotide sequence: TGTGCCAGCAGCCAAGATATAGGGGCGCGGGAGACCTACAATGAGCAGTTCTTC. The rearrangement joins TRBV4-2 to TRBJ2-1, with TRBD2 matching 7 bases. Germline V gives CDR1 LGHNA, CDR2 YNFKEQ. J lost 2 bases, V lost 0 bases, and 10 bases had no gene match. This CDR3 comprises 18 residues.

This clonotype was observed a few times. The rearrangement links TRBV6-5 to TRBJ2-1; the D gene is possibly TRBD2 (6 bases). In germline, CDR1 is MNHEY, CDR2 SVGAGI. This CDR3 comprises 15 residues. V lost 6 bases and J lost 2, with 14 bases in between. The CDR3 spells CASSATGVPYNEQFF. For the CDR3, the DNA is TGTGCCAGCAGCGCCACGGGGGTCCCCTACAATGAGCAGTTCTTC.